This entry concerns a single T cell receptor (beta chain). Germline V gene sequence: CDR1 SGHTA, CDR2 FQGNSA. With 6 bases clipped from V and 4 bases from J, the junction kept 9 bases outside the gene matches. CDR3 size: 15 residues. The data are from a study of blood T cell repertoires in COVID-19. Study at large: PBMCs, B-cell-depleted T cells, or T cells provided the cDNA or gDNA that made up the material.

Per the authors' pipeline: Estimates of nucleated cell counts were drawn from the amplification of reference gene primers. Generated by immunoSEQ multiplex PCR, the TCRdb table keeps only in-frame clones and is missing some. The DNA was the basis for D and trimming; V, J and clone size are from that table. The data show over 95,000 clones, around 81% seen once. This TCR was sampled from a human donor in a cohort sampled during active COVID-19. J is TRBJ1-5 and V is TRBV7-2, with 7 bases identical to TRBD1. The sequenced sample consisted of peripheral blood. CDR3 in DNA: TGTGCCAGCAGACCCGACGGGACAGTTAATCAGCCCCAGCATTTT. Its protein product is CASRPDGTVNQPQHF.